A selection of T cell receptor beta chains follows, all from one sample in a study of blood T cells in healthy people across ages. TCRdb re-called the 5' RACE reads with MiXCR, one entry per CDR3 protein. The sample consists of approximately 1.5 million distinct CDR3 sequences, about 35% of them appearing once. Source material: blood. The receptors come from a woman aged 25 to 39 in good health. CDR3s include the opening cysteine and the closing phenylalanine or tryptophan. The order of the fields is CDR3 protein, CDR3 DNA, D gene, V gene, clone size, J gene. A D gene is named only where the DNA matches it firmly. The size field is filled for only some rows; it gives once, few, many or a size class.

CDR3: CASSNTGTTQETQYF
DNA: TGTGCCAGCAGCAATACCGGAACGACCCAAGAGACCCAGTACTTC
D: -
V: TRBV7-7
size: few
J: TRBJ2-5

CDR3: CASSPRGGGFNYGYTF
DNA: TGTGCCAGCAGCCCTAGGGGGGGCGGATTTAACTATGGCTACACCTTC
D: -
V: TRBV7-8
size: few
J: TRBJ1-2

CDR3: CASSQDKGQGLAEQYF
DNA: TGTGCCAGCAGCCAAGATAAGGGCCAGGGACTGGCCGAGCAGTACTTC
D: -
V: TRBV3-1
size: -
J: TRBJ2-7

CDR3: CAIGGPTGCTF
DNA: TGTGCCATCGGCGGGCCTACAGGCTGCACCTTC
D: -
V: TRBV10-3
size: -
J: TRBJ1-2

CDR3: CASRSNSGRNTGELFF
DNA: TGTGCCAGCAGATCGAATAGCGGGAGGAACACCGGGGAGCTGTTTTTT
D: TRBD2
V: TRBV6-5
size: once
J: TRBJ2-2

CDR3: CASSLGGSPIEGEQYF
DNA: TGTGCCAGCAGCCTCGGAGGGTCCCCCATTGAGGGGGAGCAGTACTTC
D: -
V: TRBV7-2
size: many
J: TRBJ2-7

CDR3: CAGSPQTSGTDTQYF
DNA: TGTGCCGGCAGCCCCCAGACTAGCGGTACAGATACGCAGTATTTT
D: TRBD2
V: TRBV7-3
size: -
J: TRBJ2-3

CDR3: CSVPGDSSYETQYF
DNA: TGCAGCGTCCCGGGGGACTCTTCTTATGAGACCCAGTACTTC
D: -
V: TRBV29-1
size: many
J: TRBJ2-5

CDR3: CASSIGGSSYNSPLHF
DNA: TGTGCCAGCAGCATCGGGGGCAGCTCCTATAATTCACCCCTCCACTTT
D: -
V: TRBV7-9
size: -
J: TRBJ1-6

CDR3: CASSLVSRSQNVNEQFF
DNA: TGTGCCAGCAGCTTAGTCAGCCGCAGCCAAAACGTCAATGAGCAGTTCTTC
D: -
V: TRBV7-2
size: many
J: TRBJ2-1

CDR3: CASRRGQGSTYPYEQYF
DNA: TGTGCCAGCAGAAGAGGACAGGGTAGCACCTACCCCTACGAGCAGTACTTC
D: TRBD1
V: TRBV6-1
size: -
J: TRBJ2-7

CDR3: CSARTGGMKKLFF
DNA: TGCAGTGCTAGGACAGGAGGAATGAAAAAACTGTTTTTT
D: -
V: TRBV20-1
size: few
J: TRBJ1-4

CDR3: CASSLVWEESYNEQFF
DNA: TGTGCCAGCAGCTTAGTCTGGGAGGAATCCTACAATGAGCAGTTCTTC
D: -
V: TRBV7-2
size: few
J: TRBJ2-1

CDR3: CASSSNQGAHYEQYF
DNA: TGTGCCAGCAGCTCTAATCAGGGGGCCCACTACGAGCAGTACTTC
D: TRBD1
V: TRBV5-5
size: -
J: TRBJ2-7

CDR3: CASSRRTGVSSYDEQFF
DNA: TGTGCCAGCAGCAGACGGACAGGAGTTAGCTCCTACGATGAGCAGTTCTTC
D: TRBD1
V: TRBV7-9
size: -
J: TRBJ2-1

CDR3: CASSFSTQGAITEAFF
DNA: TGTGCCAGCAGTTTCTCCACACAGGGGGCAATCACTGAAGCTTTCTTT
D: TRBD1
V: TRBV6-5
size: -
J: TRBJ1-1

CDR3: CASSYAGQEQYF
DNA: TGTGCCAGCAGTTACGCCGGACAGGAGCAGTACTTC
D: -
V: TRBV6-5
size: -
J: TRBJ2-7

CDR3: CASSKAQVPGELFF
DNA: TGTGCCAGCAGCAAAGCGCAAGTGCCCGGGGAGCTGTTTTTT
D: -
V: TRBV21-1
size: -
J: TRBJ2-2

CDR3: CASSSRGVNWVAWGTDTQYF
DNA: TGTGCCAGCAGCTCTCGGGGCGTCAACTGGGTAGCGTGGGGCACAGATACGCAGTATTTT
D: -
V: TRBV7-2
size: few
J: TRBJ2-3

CDR3: CASSPTSGSLQFF
DNA: TGTGCCAGCAGCCCAACTAGCGGGAGCTTGCAGTTCTTC
D: TRBD2
V: TRBV12-3/TRBV12-4
size: few
J: TRBJ2-1

CDR3: CASSAGTGREPQHF
DNA: TGTGCCAGCAGCGCCGGGACAGGAAGAGAGCCCCAGCATTTT
D: TRBD1
V: TRBV7-9
size: -
J: TRBJ1-5

CDR3: CASSMGLAETDTRYF
DNA: TGTGCCAGCAGCATGGGACTAGCGGAAACAGATACGCGGTATTTT
D: TRBD2
V: TRBV5-8
size: -
J: TRBJ2-3

CDR3: CSANPANRPRAGSYNEQYF
DNA: TGCAGTGCTAACCCGGCCAACAGACCAAGGGCGGGCTCCTACAATGAGCAGTACTTC
D: -
V: TRBV20-1
size: -
J: TRBJ2-5

CDR3: CASSQDASGRLDNEQFF
DNA: TGCGCCAGCAGCCAAGATGCTAGCGGGAGGTTAGACAATGAGCAGTTCTTC
D: TRBD2
V: TRBV4-1
size: -
J: TRBJ2-1

CDR3: CASSPWTSGNRETQYF
DNA: TGTGCCAGCAGCCCTTGGACTAGCGGGAATCGGGAGACCCAGTACTTC
D: TRBD2
V: TRBV5-6
size: -
J: TRBJ2-5

CDR3: CSVEPSGASTDTQYF
DNA: TGCAGCGTTGAGCCTAGCGGGGCTAGCACAGATACGCAGTATTTT
D: TRBD2
V: TRBV29-1
size: many
J: TRBJ2-3

CDR3: CVSSFSGADEQFF
DNA: TGTGTCAGCAGCTTCTCGGGAGCGGATGAGCAGTTCTTC
D: -
V: TRBV7-9
size: -
J: TRBJ2-1

CDR3: CSARRGGWFETQYF
DNA: TGCAGTGCCAGGCGGGGGGGTTGGTTTGAGACCCAGTACTTC
D: TRBD2
V: TRBV20-1
size: -
J: TRBJ2-5

CDR3: CSASRRSGANVLTF
DNA: TGCAGTGCTAGTAGACGCTCTGGGGCCAACGTCCTGACTTTC
D: -
V: TRBV20-1
size: few
J: TRBJ2-6

CDR3: CSARRGSSYNSPLHF
DNA: TGCAGTGCTCGCAGGGGGAGCTCCTATAATTCACCCCTCCACTTT
D: TRBD1
V: TRBV20-1
size: -
J: TRBJ1-6

CDR3: CASSPGTGSFNEQFF
DNA: TGTGCCAGCAGCCCGGGGACAGGGTCCTTCAATGAGCAGTTCTTC
D: TRBD1
V: TRBV7-2
size: -
J: TRBJ2-1

CDR3: CSANRLAGTDTQYF
DNA: TGCAGTGCTAATAGACTAGCTGGCACAGATACGCAGTATTTT
D: TRBD2
V: TRBV20-1
size: few
J: TRBJ2-3

CDR3: CASSRWTSASYEQYF
DNA: TGTGCCAGCAGCCGCTGGACTAGCGCTTCCTACGAGCAGTACTTC
D: TRBD2
V: TRBV7-2
size: -
J: TRBJ2-7

CDR3: CASRGKFADLTGVGCQPQHF
DNA: TGCGCCAGCAGGGGAAAGTTCGCCGATCTAACAGGGGTCGGATGCCAGCCCCAGCATTTT
D: TRBD1
V: TRBV10-1
size: -
J: TRBJ1-5

CDR3: CASRGVTGDGYTF
DNA: TGTGCCAGCAGAGGAGTTACAGGGGATGGCTACACCTTC
D: TRBD1
V: TRBV2
size: few
J: TRBJ1-2

CDR3: CASSYVGGPNTGELFF
DNA: TGTGCCAGCAGCTATGTTGGGGGGCCCAACACCGGGGAGCTGTTTTTT
D: -
V: TRBV9
size: few
J: TRBJ2-2

CDR3: CASANQGVRNTEAFF
DNA: TGTGCCAGCGCCAACCAAGGGGTCCGGAACACTGAAGCTTTCTTT
D: -
V: TRBV12-3/TRBV12-4
size: few
J: TRBJ1-1

CDR3: CASSLVLGGTGTYNKQFF
DNA: TGTGCCAGCAGCTTAGTCCTCGGCGGGACAGGGACCTACAATAAGCAGTTCTTC
D: TRBD1
V: TRBV11-2
size: -
J: TRBJ2-1

CDR3: CSGRTSGNTGELFF
DNA: TGCAGCGGGCGGACTAGCGGGAACACCGGGGAGCTGTTTTTT
D: TRBD2
V: TRBV29-1
size: -
J: TRBJ2-2

CDR3: CASSFSPNRAGETQYF
DNA: TGTGCCAGCAGCTTCAGTCCAAACAGGGCCGGGGAGACCCAGTACTTC
D: -
V: TRBV7-9
size: many
J: TRBJ2-5

CDR3: CASSLDLGFSYEQYF
DNA: TGCGCCAGCAGCCTTGATCTTGGATTCTCCTACGAGCAGTACTTC
D: -
V: TRBV5-1
size: -
J: TRBJ2-7

CDR3: CASSRLAGGPGELFF
DNA: TGTGCCAGTAGCCGACTAGCGGGAGGGCCCGGGGAGCTGTTTTTT
D: TRBD2
V: TRBV19
size: -
J: TRBJ2-2

CDR3: CASSLGTMGPLHF
DNA: TGTGCCAGCAGTTTAGGTACTATGGGCCCCCTCCACTTT
D: -
V: TRBV27
size: -
J: TRBJ1-6

CDR3: CASSLTLTGANVLTF
DNA: TGCGCCAGCAGCCTGACGCTGACTGGGGCCAACGTCCTGACTTTC
D: -
V: TRBV5-1
size: many
J: TRBJ2-6

CDR3: CASSWGQKNSPLHF
DNA: TGTGCCAGCAGTTGGGGACAGAAGAATTCACCCCTCCACTTT
D: TRBD1
V: TRBV12-3/TRBV12-4
size: -
J: TRBJ1-6